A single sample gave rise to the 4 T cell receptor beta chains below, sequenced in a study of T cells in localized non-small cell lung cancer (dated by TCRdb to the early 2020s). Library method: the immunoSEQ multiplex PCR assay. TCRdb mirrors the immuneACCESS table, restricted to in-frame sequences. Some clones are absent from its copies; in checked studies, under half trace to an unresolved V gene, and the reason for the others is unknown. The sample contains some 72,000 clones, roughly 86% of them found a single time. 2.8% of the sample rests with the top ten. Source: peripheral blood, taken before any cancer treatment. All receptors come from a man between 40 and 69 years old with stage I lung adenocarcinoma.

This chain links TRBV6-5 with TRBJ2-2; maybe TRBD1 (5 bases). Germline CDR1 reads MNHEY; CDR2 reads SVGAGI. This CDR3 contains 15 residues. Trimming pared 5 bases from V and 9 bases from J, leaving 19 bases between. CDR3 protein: CASSPPPDTKRELFF. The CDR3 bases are TGTGCCAGCAGTCCCCCACCGGACACTAAGCGGGAGCTGTTTTTT.

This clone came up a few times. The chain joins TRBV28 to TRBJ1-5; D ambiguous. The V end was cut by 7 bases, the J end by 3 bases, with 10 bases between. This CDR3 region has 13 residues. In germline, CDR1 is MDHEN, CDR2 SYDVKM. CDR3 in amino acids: CASTDVFNQPQHF. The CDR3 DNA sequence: TGTGCCAGCACTGACGTTTTCAATCAGCCCCAGCATTTT.

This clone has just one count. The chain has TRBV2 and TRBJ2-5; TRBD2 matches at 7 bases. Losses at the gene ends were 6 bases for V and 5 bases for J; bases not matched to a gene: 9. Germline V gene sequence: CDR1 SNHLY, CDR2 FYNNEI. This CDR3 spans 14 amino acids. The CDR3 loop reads CASRPGLDLETQYF. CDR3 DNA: TGTGCCAGCAGACCTGGACTAGATCTGGAGACCCAGTACTTC.

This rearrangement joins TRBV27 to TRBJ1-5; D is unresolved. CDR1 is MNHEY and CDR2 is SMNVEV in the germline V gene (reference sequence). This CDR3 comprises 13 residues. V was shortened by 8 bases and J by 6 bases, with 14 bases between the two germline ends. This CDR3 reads CASAPYPGQPQHF. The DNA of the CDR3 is TGTGCCAGCGCCCCCTACCCAGGTCAGCCCCAGCATTTT.